The next 32 T cell receptor beta chains were all read from a single sample in a study of blood T cell repertoires in COVID-19. TCRdb keeps only in-frame clones here, not all; method: immunoSEQ multiplex PCR. The sample lists around 260,000 clones; roughly 80% were seen once. The sample taken for sequencing was peripheral blood. The receptors were gathered from a man aged 55 to 70 who had recovered from COVID-19.

J is TRBJ1-4 and V is TRBV2, with no clear D. CDR3 length: 17 residues. V was shortened by 3 bases and J by 0 bases, with 14 bases between the two germline ends. CDR1 SNHLY and CDR2 FYNNEI come from the germline V gene. The CDR3 DNA is TGTGCCAGCAGTGATCTGGGCTTCGGAACAACTAATGAAAAACTGTTTTTT. Its protein product is CASSDLGFGTTNEKLFF.

The chain links TRBV7-2 to TRBJ2-7, with 10 bases fitting TRBD1. The germline V gene has CDR1 SGHTA and CDR2 FQGNSA. V trimming: 4 bases; J trimming: 4 bases; junction bases outside the gene matches: 7. This CDR3 is 15 amino acids long. Here the CDR3 reads CASSSRTGGPYEQYF. The CDR3 DNA is TGTGCCAGCAGCTCCAGGACAGGGGGACCTTACGAGCAGTACTTC.

The CDR3 protein is CASSSTGLTTNEKLFF. The CDR3 region has the DNA TGTGCCAGCAGTTCAACAGGGTTAACAACTAATGAAAAACTGTTTTTT. The rearrangement uses TRBV28 and TRBJ1-4; D is perhaps TRBD1 (6 bases). Trimming pared 4 bases from V and 0 bases from J, leaving 12 bases between. Looked up from germline, CDR1 is MDHEN and CDR2 is SYDVKM. The CDR3 runs 16 residues.

This clone was recorded only once. This chain links TRBV24-1 with TRBJ2-1; no clear D gene. The germline V and J ends were trimmed by 5 bases and 5 bases, with 3 bases remaining between them. There are 11 residues in the CDR3. Germline V CDR1 and CDR2: KGHDR, SFDVKD. Here the CDR3 DNA reads TGTGCCACCAGTGCAAACAATGAGCAGTTCTTC. It codes for CATSANNEQFF.

The rearrangement uses TRBV7-8 and TRBJ2-7, with TRBD2 matching 8 bases. This CDR3 is built from 14 residues. With V trimmed by 5 bases and J by 2 bases, 5 bases remained unmatched. The germline V gene encodes CDR1 SGHVS and CDR2 FQNEAQ. The CDR3 protein is CASSITSGPYEQYF. The DNA for the CDR3 is TGTGCCAGCAGCATAACTAGCGGCCCCTACGAGCAGTACTTC.

The V and J genes are TRBV27 and TRBJ2-1; 9 bases map to TRBD2. Unmatched junction bases numbered 5, after V lost 1 base and J lost 1 base. CDR3 length equals 17 residues. Germline V gives CDR1 MNHEY, CDR2 SMNVEV (reference sequence). The CDR3 nucleotides read TGTGCCAGCAGTTTATGGTTAGCGGGGGCTTCCTACAATGAGCAGTTCTTC. It yields the protein CASSLWLAGASYNEQFF.

The chain is built from TRBV20-1 and TRBJ2-6, with TRBD2 matching over 7 bases. Looked up from germline, CDR1 is DFQATT and CDR2 is SNEGSKA (reference sequence). The trim removed 3 bases at V and 0 bases at J, leaving 5 bases unmatched. This CDR3 comprises 16 residues. The CDR3 sequence is CSASPASGSGANVLTF. CDR3 DNA sequence: TGCAGTGCTAGTCCAGCTAGCGGCTCTGGGGCCAACGTCCTGACTTTC.

V is TRBV5-4 and J is TRBJ2-1; 10 bases fit TRBD2. This CDR3 comprises 15 residues. Per germline, CDR1 SGHNT and CDR2 YYREEE (reference sequence). The ends lost 5 bases at V and 8 bases at J; junction bases unmatched: 10. The CDR3 DNA is TGTGCCAGCAGTCCCAATAGCGGGAGGCTCGATGAGCAGTTCTTC. This codes for CASSPNSGRLDEQFF.

V usage is TRBV5-4 and J usage is TRBJ1-4; TRBD1 matches 8 bases. The V gene's germline CDR1 is SGHNT and CDR2 YYREEE (reference sequence). This CDR3 comprises 15 residues. V lost 4 bases to trimming and J lost 6 bases; unmatched junction nucleotides: 8. The CDR3: CASSAGQGWDEKLFF. In nucleotides, the CDR3 is TGTGCCAGCAGCGCAGGACAGGGTTGGGATGAAAAACTGTTTTTT. The full variable domain, its missing parts supplied by reference TRBV5-4 and TRBJ1-4, is ETGVTQSPTHLIKTRGQQVTLRCSSQSGHNTVSWYQQALGQGPQFIFQYYREEENGRGNFPPRFSGLQFPNYSSELNVNALELDDSALYLCASSAGQGWDEKLFFGSGTQLSVL.

This rearrangement joins TRBV13 to TRBJ1-1; D call uncertain. V lost 8 bases, J lost 1 base, and 17 bases lay in between. The CDR3 spans 15 residues. Germline values: CDR1 PRHDT, CDR2 FYEKMQ (reference sequence). The CDR3, as DNA: TGTGCCAGCTATTCTTTTGGGGAGGGGAACACTGAAGCTTTCTTT. This encodes CASYSFGEGNTEAFF. Full variable domain (remainder filled in from reference TRBV13 and TRBJ1-1): AAGVIQSPRHLIKEKRETATLKCYPIPRHDTVYWYQQGPGQDPQFLISFYEKMQSDKGSIPDRFSAQQFSDYHSELNMSSLELGDSALYFCASYSFGEGNTEAFFGQGTRLTVV.

V is TRBV7-9 and J is TRBJ2-1; 8 positions match TRBD2. The CDR3 length is 12 residues. V was clipped by 10 bases and J by 7 bases; unmatched bases: 6. From germline, CDR1 is SEHNR and CDR2 FQNEAQ (reference sequence). CDR3 coding DNA: TGTGCCACTTCCCGGGGGGGGAATGAGCAGTTCTTC. Translation: CATSRGGNEQFF.

The rearrangement uses TRBV7-8 and TRBJ1-1; D gene uncertain. The CDR3 has 13 amino acids. V lost 4 bases and J 6 bases, leaving 12 bases between the germline ends. CDR1 is SGHVS and CDR2 is FQNEAQ in the germline V gene. CDR3 nucleotides: TGTGCCAGCAGCTACCTCGTGAGGGCTGAAGCTTTCTTT. Protein sequence: CASSYLVRAEAFF.

The V and J genes are TRBV5-5 and TRBJ2-2, with 11 bases that match TRBD1. The CDR3 is 15 residues long. Unmatched junction bases numbered 6, after V lost 5 bases and J lost 6 bases. CDR1 and CDR2 (germline): SGHKS, YYEKEE (reference sequence). In nucleotides, the CDR3 is TGTGCCAGCAGTCCGGGACAGGGGGGACCCGGGGAGCTGTTTTTT. This sequence encodes CASSPGQGGPGELFF.

The chain links TRBV5-1 to TRBJ2-3; the D gene is possibly TRBD1 (5 bases). Germline values: CDR1 SGHRS, CDR2 YFSETQ. Trimming took off 5 bases at V and 4 bases at J, with 14 bases between the two ends. The CDR3 totals 14 residues. Written as DNA, the CDR3 is TGCGCCAGCAGATTAAGGGGTAACGCAGATACGCAGTATTTT. Translated: CASRLRGNADTQYF.

The chain combines TRBV19 with TRBJ1-5; 8 bases align to TRBD1. Losses at the gene ends were 6 bases for V and 8 bases for J; bases not matched to a gene: 15. CDR1 is LNHDA and CDR2 is SQIVND in the germline V gene (reference sequence). CDR3 length equals 16 residues. The CDR3 spells CASRPPLGQGKEPQHF. CDR3 in DNA: TGTGCCAGTAGACCCCCTCTTGGACAGGGTAAGGAGCCCCAGCATTTT.

The V and J genes are TRBV3-1 (or the pseudogene TRBV3-2) and TRBJ1-2, with D perhaps TRBD1 (5 bases). V lost 1 base to trimming and J lost 0 bases, with 15 bases between them. Germline-derived CDR1 and CDR2 are LGHDT and YNNKEL (reference sequence). The CDR3 is 17 residues long. This CDR3 is CASSQGGYRSTNYGYTF. The CDR3 DNA reads TGTGCCAGCAGCCAAGGGGGCTACAGGAGTACTAACTATGGCTACACCTTC.

This rearrangement joins TRBV3-1 (or the pseudogene TRBV3-2) to TRBJ2-7, with 8 positions matching TRBD1. With V trimmed by 4 bases and J by 5 bases, 4 bases remained unmatched. The CDR3 covers 13 residues. Per germline, CDR1 LGHDT and CDR2 YNNKEL (reference sequence). The CDR3 DNA follows: TGTGCCAGCAGCCGCCGGACAGGGAACGAGCAGTACTTC. This codes for CASSRRTGNEQYF.

The chain employs TRBV25-1 and TRBJ2-5; TRBD2 aligns across 7 bases. Germline V lookup: CDR1 MGHDK, CDR2 SYGVNS. V trimming: 3 bases; J trimming: 4 bases; junction bases outside the gene matches: 11. This CDR3 is 16 amino acids long. The CDR3 coding sequence is TGTGCCAGCAGTGATCTTCTAGCGGACCCAGCAGAGACCCAGTACTTC. It encodes CASSDLLADPAETQYF. Based on the CDR3 plus reference TRBV25-1 and TRBJ2-5, the full variable domain is EADIYQTPRYLVIGTGKKITLECSQTMGHDKMYWYQQDPGMELHLIHYSYGVNSTEKGDLSSESTVSRIRTEHFPLTLESARPSHTSQYLCASSDLLADPAETQYFGPGTRLLVL.

Here the CDR3 reads CASSLAQGQGETQYF. The CDR3 DNA sequence: TGCGCCAGCAGCTTGGCACAGGGCCAAGGGGAGACCCAGTACTTC. The chain combines TRBV5-1 with TRBJ2-5; the D gene is possibly TRBD1 (6 bases). Trimming stripped 0 bases from V and 5 bases from J, with 14 bases between. Per germline, CDR1 SGHRS and CDR2 YFSETQ. CDR3 length: 15 amino acids.

The V gene is TRBV28, the J gene TRBJ1-3; 11 bases fit TRBD1. CDR1 is MDHEN and CDR2 is SYDVKM in the germline V gene. The V segment lost 0 bases and the J segment 0 bases; nucleotides outside the gene matches: 4. The CDR3 loop spans 18 amino acids. CDR3 loop: CASSLWGGTGGSGNTIYF. The CDR3 coding sequence is TGTGCCAGCAGTTTATGGGGTGGGACAGGGGGCTCTGGAAACACCATATATTTT.

This clone was seen more than once but under ten times. V and J are TRBV10-3 and TRBJ1-1; weak D call: TRBD1 (6 bases). Trimming removed 3 bases at V and 0 bases at J, with 11 bases between. Germline CDR1 reads ENHRY; CDR2 reads SYGVKD. CDR3 length equals 15 residues. The CDR3 sequence is CAISDRGGLNTEAFF. The CDR3 nucleotides read TGTGCCATCAGTGATCGGGGGGGCTTGAACACTGAAGCTTTCTTT.

The genes are TRBV19 and TRBJ1-6, with TRBD1 identical over 10 bases. V shed 6 bases, J shed 5 bases, and the junction held 7 bases outside the gene matches. CDR1 is LNHDA, CDR2 SQIVND, per germline (reference sequence). The CDR3 sequence is 16 residues long. The DNA for the CDR3 is TGTGCCAGTAGGCAGATGGGACAGGGGCATAATTCACCCCTCCACTTT. It specifies CASRQMGQGHNSPLHF.

The gene calls are TRBV7-9 and TRBJ2-7, with D tentatively TRBD2 (6 bases). V dropped 5 bases and J dropped 5 bases, with 16 bases sitting between them. The CDR3 extends over 14 amino acids. Germline-derived CDR1 and CDR2 are SEHNR and FQNEAQ (reference sequence). CDR3 coding DNA: TGTGCCAGCAGCAGTAGGGAGGTGATCGACGAGCAGTACTTC. Its translation: CASSSREVIDEQYF. The full variable domain, with the rest looked up from reference TRBV7-9 and TRBJ2-7, is DTGVSQNPRHKITKRGQNVTFRCDPISEHNRLYWYRQTLGQGPEFLTYFQNEAQLEKSRLLSDRFSAERPKGSFSTLEIQRTEQGDSAMYLCASSSREVIDEQYFGPGTRLTVT.

The chain carries TRBV4-1 and TRBJ2-5; 9 nucleotides agree with TRBD1. J gave up 5 bases and V 1 base, and 8 bases lay outside the gene matches. The V gene's germline CDR1 is MGHRA and CDR2 YSYEKL. This CDR3 is 16 amino acids long. The CDR3 region has the DNA TGCGCCAGCAGCCAAGGAGGAGGACAGGGGCGGGAGACCCAGTACTTC. It is translated as CASSQGGGQGRETQYF.

This clone was counted between two and nine times. CDR3 residues: CASSPPGQGIYGYTF. Here the CDR3 DNA reads TGTGCCAGCAGCCCCCCGGGACAGGGTATCTATGGCTACACCTTC. The rearrangement links TRBV27 to TRBJ1-2; 9 positions match TRBD1. The J segment lost 4 bases and the V segment lost 6 bases, leaving 9 bases of the junction unmatched. Germline values: CDR1 MNHEY, CDR2 SMNVEV (reference sequence). The CDR3 extends over 15 amino acids.

The V and J genes are TRBV4-1 and TRBJ1-2; D may be TRBD1 (5 bases). Germline CDR1 reads MGHRA; CDR2 reads YSYEKL. Deletions cut 4 bases from V and 3 bases from J, with 15 bases between. CDR3 length equals 15 residues. CDR3 nucleotides: TGCGCCAGCAGCCCCGGGGGAGGCTGGGACTATGGCTACACCTTC. This gives the protein CASSPGGGWDYGYTF.

The rearrangement uses TRBV19 and TRBJ1-1, with D perhaps TRBD1 (5 bases). Trimming pared 3 bases from V and 5 bases from J, leaving 13 bases between. Germline CDR1 and CDR2: LNHDA and SQIVND (reference sequence). This CDR3 spans 14 amino acids. The CDR3 region has the DNA TGTGCCAGTAGTATCTTTTCAGGGCGTACTGAAGCTTTCTTT. Translation: CASSIFSGRTEAFF.

Concerning this clone: Other DNA variants within this sample encode the same CDR3. The chain couples TRBV6-1 to TRBJ2-5; weak D call: TRBD2 (5 bases). Germline V gene lookup returns CDR1 MNHNS and CDR2 SASEGT. The CDR3 covers 13 residues. V lost 1 base to trimming and J lost 5 bases, with 8 bases between them. The CDR3 here is CASSEVRGETQYF. Here the CDR3 DNA reads TGTGCCAGCAGTGAAGTCAGAGGGGAGACCCAGTACTTC.

This clone was recorded only once. This chain links TRBV24-1 with TRBJ1-1, with 11 positions matching TRBD1. The CDR3 spans 14 residues. The germline V gene has CDR1 KGHDR and CDR2 SFDVKD. V shed 7 bases and J 6 bases; nucleotides not matched to a gene: 6. CDR3 residues: CATRGQGEGAEAFF. The CDR3 DNA reads as TGTGCCACCAGGGGACAGGGGGAGGGCGCTGAAGCTTTCTTT.

V gene TRBV5-4 combines with J gene TRBJ2-1, with TRBD2 as a possible D gene (6 bases). Trimming took 3 bases from V and 7 from J, leaving 17 bases between them. The CDR3 runs to 15 residues. The V gene's germline CDR1 is SGHNT and CDR2 YYREEE (reference sequence). CDR3 in DNA: TGTGCCAGCAGCTCGGGACTGTCGGAACAGAATGAGCAGTTCTTC. Amino acid sequence: CASSSGLSEQNEQFF. Combining the CDR3 with reference TRBV5-4 and TRBJ2-1 gives the whole variable domain ETGVTQSPTHLIKTRGQQVTLRCSSQSGHNTVSWYQQALGQGPQFIFQYYREEENGRGNFPPRFSGLQFPNYSSELNVNALELDDSALYLCASSSGLSEQNEQFFGPGTRLTVL.

The rearrangement uses TRBV28 and TRBJ2-3, with 10 bases that match TRBD1. There are 16 residues in the CDR3. Germline V gives CDR1 MDHEN, CDR2 SYDVKM. The V segment lost 4 bases and the J segment 4 bases; nucleotides outside the gene matches: 8. The CDR3 protein is CASSSIRDRGSDTQYF. The CDR3 bases are TGTGCCAGCAGTTCAATCCGGGACAGGGGATCAGATACGCAGTATTTT.

The V call is TRBV5-4, the J call TRBJ1-4; 9 bases line up with TRBD1. Germline CDR1 and CDR2: SGHNT and YYREEE (reference sequence). J gave up 7 bases and V 4 bases, and 11 bases lay outside the gene matches. This CDR3 contains 16 residues. The CDR3 sequence: CASSLAGQGRSEKLFF. CDR3 bases: TGTGCCAGCAGCCTGGCGGGACAGGGAAGATCTGAAAAACTGTTTTTT.